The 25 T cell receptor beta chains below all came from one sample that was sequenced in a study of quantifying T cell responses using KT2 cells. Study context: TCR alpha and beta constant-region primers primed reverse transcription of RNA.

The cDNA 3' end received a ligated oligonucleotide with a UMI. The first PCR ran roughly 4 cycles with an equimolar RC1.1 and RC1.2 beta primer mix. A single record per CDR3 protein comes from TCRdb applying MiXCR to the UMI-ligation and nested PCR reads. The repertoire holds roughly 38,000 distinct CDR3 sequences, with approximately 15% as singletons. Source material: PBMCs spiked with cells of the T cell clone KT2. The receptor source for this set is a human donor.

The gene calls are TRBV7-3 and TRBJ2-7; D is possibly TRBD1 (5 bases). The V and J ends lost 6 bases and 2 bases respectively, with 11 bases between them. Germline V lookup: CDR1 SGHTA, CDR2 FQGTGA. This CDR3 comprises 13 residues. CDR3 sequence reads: CASSFARAYEQYF. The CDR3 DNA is TGTGCCAGCAGTTTCGCCAGGGCCTACGAGCAGTACTTC.

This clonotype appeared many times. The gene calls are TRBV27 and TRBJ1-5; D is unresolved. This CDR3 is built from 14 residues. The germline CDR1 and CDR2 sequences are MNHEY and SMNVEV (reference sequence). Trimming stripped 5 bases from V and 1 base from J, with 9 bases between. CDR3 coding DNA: TGTGCCAGCAGTCGACATGGCAGCAATCAGCCCCAGCATTTT. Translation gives CASSRHGSNQPQHF.

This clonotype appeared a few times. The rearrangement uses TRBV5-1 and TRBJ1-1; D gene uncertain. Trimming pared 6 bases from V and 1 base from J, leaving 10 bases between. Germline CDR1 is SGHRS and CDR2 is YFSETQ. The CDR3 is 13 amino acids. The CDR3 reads CASKREANTEAFF. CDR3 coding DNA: TGCGCCAGCAAGCGGGAGGCGAACACTGAAGCTTTCTTT.

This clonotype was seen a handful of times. The chain's CDR3 is CASSIVGYEQFF. CDR3 DNA sequence: TGTGCCAGTAGTATCGTGGGGTATGAGCAGTTCTTC. J is TRBJ2-1 and V is TRBV19, with D unclear. Germline V lookup: CDR1 LNHDA, CDR2 SQIVND (reference sequence). The germline V and J ends were trimmed by 3 bases and 8 bases, with 8 bases remaining between them. This CDR3 spans 12 amino acids.

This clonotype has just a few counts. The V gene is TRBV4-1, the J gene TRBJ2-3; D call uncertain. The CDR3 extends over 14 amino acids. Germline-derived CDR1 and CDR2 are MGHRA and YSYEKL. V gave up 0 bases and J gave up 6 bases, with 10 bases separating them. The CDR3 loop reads CASSQERTDDTQYF. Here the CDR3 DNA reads TGCGCCAGCAGCCAAGAACGGACCGACGATACGCAGTATTTT.

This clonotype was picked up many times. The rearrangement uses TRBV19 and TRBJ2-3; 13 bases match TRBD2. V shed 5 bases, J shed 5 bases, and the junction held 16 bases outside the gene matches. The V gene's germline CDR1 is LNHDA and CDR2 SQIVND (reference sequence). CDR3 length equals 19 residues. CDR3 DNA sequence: TGTGCCAGTAGTCGCAGCGACACGACTAGCGGGAGGATTGTAGATACGCAGTATTTT. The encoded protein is CASSRSDTTSGRIVDTQYF. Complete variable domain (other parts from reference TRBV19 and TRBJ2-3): DGGITQSPKYLFRKEGQNVTLSCEQNLNHDAMYWYRQDPGQGLRLIYYSQIVNDFQKGDIAEGYSVSREKKESFPLTVTSAQKNPTAFYLCASSRSDTTSGRIVDTQYFGPGTRLTVL.

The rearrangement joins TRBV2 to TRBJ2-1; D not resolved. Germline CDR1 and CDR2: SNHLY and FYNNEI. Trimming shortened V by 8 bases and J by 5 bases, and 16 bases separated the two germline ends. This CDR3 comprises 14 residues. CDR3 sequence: CASGHTFSDNEQFF. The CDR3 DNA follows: TGTGCCAGCGGGCATACATTCTCGGACAATGAGCAGTTCTTC.

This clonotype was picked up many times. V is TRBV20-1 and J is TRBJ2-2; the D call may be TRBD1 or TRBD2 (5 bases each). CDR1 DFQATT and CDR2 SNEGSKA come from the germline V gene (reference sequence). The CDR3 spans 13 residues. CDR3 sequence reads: CRAGTSNTGELFF. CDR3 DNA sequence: TGCAGGGCCGGGACCTCGAACACCGGGGAGCTGTTTTTT.

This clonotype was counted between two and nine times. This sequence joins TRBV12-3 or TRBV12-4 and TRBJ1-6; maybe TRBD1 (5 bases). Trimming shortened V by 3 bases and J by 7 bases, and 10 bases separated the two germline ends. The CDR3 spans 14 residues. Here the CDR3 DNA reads TGTGCCAGCAGTTTCGGGGGGGAAAATTCACCCCTCCACTTT. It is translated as CASSFGGENSPLHF.

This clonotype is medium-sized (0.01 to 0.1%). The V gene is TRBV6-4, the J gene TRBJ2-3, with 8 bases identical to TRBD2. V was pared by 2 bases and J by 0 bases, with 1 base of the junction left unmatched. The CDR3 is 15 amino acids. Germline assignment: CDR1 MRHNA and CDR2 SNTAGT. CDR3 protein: CASSDASGSTDTQYF. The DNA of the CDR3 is TGTGCCAGCAGTGACGCTAGCGGGAGCACAGATACGCAGTATTTT.

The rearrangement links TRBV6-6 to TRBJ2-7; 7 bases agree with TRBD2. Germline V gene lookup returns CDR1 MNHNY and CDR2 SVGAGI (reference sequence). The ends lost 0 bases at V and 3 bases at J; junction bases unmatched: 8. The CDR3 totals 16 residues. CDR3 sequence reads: CASSYSPGGKGYEQYF. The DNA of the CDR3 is TGTGCCAGCAGTTACTCCCCGGGGGGAAAGGGCTACGAGCAGTACTTC.

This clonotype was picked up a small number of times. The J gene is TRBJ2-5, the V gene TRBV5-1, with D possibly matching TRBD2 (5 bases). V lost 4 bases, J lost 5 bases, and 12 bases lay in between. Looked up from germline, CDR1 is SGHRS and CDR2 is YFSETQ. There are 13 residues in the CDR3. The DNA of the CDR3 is TGCGCCAGCAGCCGGGAATCAAGGGAGACCCAGTACTTC. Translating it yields CASSRESRETQYF.

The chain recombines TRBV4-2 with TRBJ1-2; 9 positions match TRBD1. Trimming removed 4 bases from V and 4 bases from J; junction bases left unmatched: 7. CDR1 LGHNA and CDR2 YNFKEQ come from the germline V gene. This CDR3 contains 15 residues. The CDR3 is CASSLGQGQGYGYTF. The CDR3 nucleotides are TGTGCCAGCAGCCTTGGACAGGGGCAAGGCTATGGCTACACCTTC.

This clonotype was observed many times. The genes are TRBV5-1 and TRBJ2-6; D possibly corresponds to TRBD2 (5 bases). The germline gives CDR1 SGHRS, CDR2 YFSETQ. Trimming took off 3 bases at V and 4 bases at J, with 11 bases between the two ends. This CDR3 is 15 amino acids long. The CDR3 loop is CASSSGNGGANVLTF. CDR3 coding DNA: TGCGCCAGCAGCTCCGGGAACGGCGGGGCCAACGTCCTGACTTTC.

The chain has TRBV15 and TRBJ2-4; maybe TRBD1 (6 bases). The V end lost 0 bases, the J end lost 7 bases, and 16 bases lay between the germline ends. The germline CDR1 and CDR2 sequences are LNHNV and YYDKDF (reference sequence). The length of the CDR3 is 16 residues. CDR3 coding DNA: TGTGCCACCAGCAGAGATCCTAGGGCGCAGGGGAACATTCAGTACTTC. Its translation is CATSRDPRAQGNIQYF.

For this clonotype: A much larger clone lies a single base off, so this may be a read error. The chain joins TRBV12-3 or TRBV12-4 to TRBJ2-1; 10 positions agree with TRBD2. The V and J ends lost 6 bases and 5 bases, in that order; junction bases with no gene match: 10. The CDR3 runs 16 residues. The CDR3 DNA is TGTGCCAGCAGGTCTAGCGGGAGCGGGGCCGACAATGAGCAGTTCTTC. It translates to CASRSSGSGADNEQFF.

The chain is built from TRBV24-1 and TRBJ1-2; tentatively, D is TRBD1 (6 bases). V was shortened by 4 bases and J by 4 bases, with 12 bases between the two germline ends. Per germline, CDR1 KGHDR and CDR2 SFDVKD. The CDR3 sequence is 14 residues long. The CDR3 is CATSENDRIYGYTF. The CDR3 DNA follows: TGTGCCACCAGTGAGAACGACAGGATCTATGGCTACACCTTC.

CDR3: CASSLRSGGYEQYF. As DNA, the CDR3 is TGTGCCAGCAGCTTAAGGTCGGGGGGGTACGAGCAGTACTTC. This rearrangement joins TRBV7-6 to TRBJ2-7, with TRBD2 matching 8 bases. This CDR3 is 14 amino acids long. V shed 2 bases, J shed 4 bases, and the junction held 4 bases outside the gene matches. CDR1 and CDR2 from the germline V gene are SGHVS and FNYEAQ.

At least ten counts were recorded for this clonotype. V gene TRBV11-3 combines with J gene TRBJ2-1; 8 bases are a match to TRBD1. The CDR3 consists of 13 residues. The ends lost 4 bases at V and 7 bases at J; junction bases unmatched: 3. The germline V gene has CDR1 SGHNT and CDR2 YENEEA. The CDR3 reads CASSWDRTNEQFF. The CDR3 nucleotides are TGTGCCAGCAGCTGGGACAGGACAAATGAGCAGTTCTTC.

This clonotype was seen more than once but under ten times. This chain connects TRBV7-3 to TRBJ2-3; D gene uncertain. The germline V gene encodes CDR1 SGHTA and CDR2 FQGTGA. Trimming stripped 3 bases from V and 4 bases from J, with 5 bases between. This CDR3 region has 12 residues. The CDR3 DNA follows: TGTGCCAGCAGCTTCGGCTCAGATACGCAGTATTTT. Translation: CASSFGSDTQYF. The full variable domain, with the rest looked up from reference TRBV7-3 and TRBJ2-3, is GAGVSQTPSNKVTEKGKYVELRCDPISGHTALYWYRQSLGQGPEFLIYFQGTGAADDSGLPNDRFFAVRPEGSVSTLKIQRTERGDSAVYLCASSFGSDTQYFGPGTRLTVL.

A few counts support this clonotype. This chain's CDR3 is CASSLQATNEKLFF. The CDR3 region has the DNA TGTGCCAGCAGCCTACAGGCTACTAATGAAAAACTGTTTTTT. The chain links TRBV7-9 to TRBJ1-4, with D perhaps TRBD1 (5 bases). V dropped 5 bases and J dropped 2 bases, with 9 bases sitting between them. The germline V gene has CDR1 SEHNR and CDR2 FQNEAQ (reference sequence). The CDR3 runs to 14 residues.

The chain's CDR3 is CASSRTGADTQYF. CDR3 DNA: TGTGCCAGCTCAAGGACAGGGGCAGATACGCAGTATTTT. This chain joins TRBV18 and TRBJ2-3; TRBD1 aligns across 9 bases. This CDR3 contains 13 residues. Germline V gene sequence: CDR1 KGHSH, CDR2 LQKENI. J lost 4 bases, V lost 5 bases, and 1 base had no gene match. Based on the CDR3 plus reference TRBV18 and TRBJ2-3, the full variable domain is NAGVMQNPRHLVRRRGQEARLRCSPMKGHSHVYWYRQLPEEGLKFMVYLQKENIIDESGMPKERFSAEFPKEGPSILRIQQVVRGDSAAYFCASSRTGADTQYFGPGTRLTVL.

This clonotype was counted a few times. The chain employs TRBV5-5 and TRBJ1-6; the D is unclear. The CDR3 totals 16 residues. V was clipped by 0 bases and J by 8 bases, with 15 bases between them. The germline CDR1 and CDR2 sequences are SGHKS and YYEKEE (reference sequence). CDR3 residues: CASSLVEGGPYSPLHF. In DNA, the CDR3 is TGTGCCAGCAGCTTGGTAGAAGGCGGCCCCTATTCACCCCTCCACTTT.

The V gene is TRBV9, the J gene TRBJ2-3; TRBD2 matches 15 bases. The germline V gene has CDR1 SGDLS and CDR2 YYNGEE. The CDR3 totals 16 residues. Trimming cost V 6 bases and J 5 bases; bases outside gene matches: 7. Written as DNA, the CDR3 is TGTGCCAGCAACGGACTAGCGGGGGGGCTTTTAGATACGCAGTATTTT. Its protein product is CASNGLAGGLLDTQYF.

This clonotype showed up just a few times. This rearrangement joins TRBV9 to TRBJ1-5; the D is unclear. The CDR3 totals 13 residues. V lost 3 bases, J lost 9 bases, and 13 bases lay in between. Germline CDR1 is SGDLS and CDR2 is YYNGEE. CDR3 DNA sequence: TGTGCCAGCAGCGCTAGGGTTTGGGGGCCCCAGCATTTT. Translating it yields CASSARVWGPQHF.